The 9 T cell receptor beta chains below come from one sample, sequenced in a study of cytomegalovirus exposure and HLA in healthy donors. PCR was performed using 60 Vbeta and 13 Jbeta primers. The protocol was immunoSEQ multiplex PCR, while the TCRdb copy is restricted to in-frame clones and leaves out a portion. The repertoire holds about 88,000 clones, with about 90% as singletons. Material for sequencing was PBMCs. These TCRs come from a man between 18 and 35 years old in good health and CMV-seronegative.

The chain combines TRBV11-2 with TRBJ1-2; possibly TRBD1 for D (6 bases). Trimming removed 5 bases at V and 9 bases at J, with 16 bases between. This CDR3 is 13 amino acids long. Germline lookup yields CDR1 SGHAT and CDR2 FQNNGV. The CDR3 loop is CASSPRTAWSYTF. The CDR3 DNA reads TGTGCCAGCAGCCCGAGGACAGCCTGGAGCTACACCTTC. Supplemented by reference TRBV11-2 and TRBJ1-2, the full variable domain reads EAGVAQSPRYKIIEKRQSVAFWCNPISGHATLYWYQQILGQGPKLLIQFQNNGVVDDSQLPKDRFSAERLKGVDSTLKIQPAKLEDSAVYLCASSPRTAWSYTFGSGTRLTVV.

The chain is built from TRBV19 and TRBJ2-6; no definite D call. The V end lost 5 bases, the J end lost 1 base, and 12 bases lay between the germline ends. This CDR3 contains 16 residues. The germline gives CDR1 LNHDA, CDR2 SQIVND (reference sequence). CDR3 residues: CASSLFSLSGANVLTF. The CDR3 DNA reads TGTGCCAGTAGTTTATTCAGTTTATCTGGGGCCAACGTCCTGACTTTC.

The chain employs TRBV5-6 and TRBJ1-3; TRBD1 aligns across 7 bases. Per germline, CDR1 SGHDT and CDR2 YYEEEE. This CDR3 has 16 amino acids. V trimming: 4 bases; J trimming: 5 bases; junction bases outside the gene matches: 12. In nucleotides, the CDR3 is TGTGCCAGCAGCATTAGGACAGGCCTTCTAAGAAACACCATATATTTT. This gives the protein CASSIRTGLLRNTIYF.

The J gene is TRBJ1-3, the V gene TRBV30; 9 bases agree with TRBD1. This CDR3 region has 15 residues. Looked up from germline, CDR1 is GTSNPN and CDR2 is SVGIG (reference sequence). After removal of 1 base from V and 2 bases from J, the junction contained 3 bases not matched to a gene. Here the CDR3 DNA reads TGTGCCTGGAGTGCCGGACAGGGGACTGGAAACACCATATATTTT. Its translation is CAWSAGQGTGNTIYF.

J is TRBJ1-1 and V is TRBV28; D perhaps matches TRBD1 (5 bases). This CDR3 is built from 13 residues. The germline CDR1 and CDR2 sequences are MDHEN and SYDVKM. Trimming cost V 5 bases and J 4 bases, with 11 bases left between them. In nucleotides, the CDR3 is TGTGCCAGCAGTGGGGACTTTCGCACTGAAGCTTTCTTT. Translated: CASSGDFRTEAFF.

The chain recombines TRBV29-1 with TRBJ2-1; perhaps TRBD1 as D (6 bases). Between the trimmed V and J ends, which lost 5 bases and 4 bases, there was a span of 27 bases. The CDR3 has 18 residues. Germline lookup yields CDR1 SQVTM and CDR2 ANQGSEA. As DNA, the CDR3 is TGCAGCGTTACGGACAGAAAGTACAGGGTCGGAATATACAATGAGCAGTTCTTC. It yields the protein CSVTDRKYRVGIYNEQFF.

The table lists this clone with a few counts. The chain couples TRBV4-1 to TRBJ2-2; tentatively, D is TRBD1 (5 bases). The ends were cut back, 0 bases at V and 6 bases at J, with 8 bases in the middle. Looked up from germline, CDR1 is MGHRA and CDR2 is YSYEKL. The CDR3 extends over 14 amino acids. The CDR3 DNA reads TGCGCCAGCAGCCAAGATCAGGGCGCCGGGGAGCTGTTTTTT. It specifies CASSQDQGAGELFF.

The CDR3 sequence is CASSVNPREKLFF. For the CDR3, the DNA is TGTGCCAGCAGTGTTAATCCCCGTGAAAAACTGTTTTTT. This sequence joins TRBV2 and TRBJ1-4; no definite D call. CDR1 is SNHLY, CDR2 FYNNEI, per germline. Trimming took 4 bases from V and 7 from J, leaving 10 bases between them. The CDR3 consists of 13 residues.

The CDR3 here is CASSYSTRRGNSPLHF. The CDR3, as DNA: TGTGCCAGCAGTTACTCGACCCGAAGGGGGAATTCACCCCTCCACTTT. V usage is TRBV6-5 and J usage is TRBJ1-6, with a weak D call TRBD1 (6 bases). Germline CDR1 reads MNHEY; CDR2 reads SVGAGI. The CDR3 has 16 residues. V was cut by 0 bases and J by 7 bases, with 13 bases left in between.